This TCR beta chain was sequenced during a study of cytomegalovirus exposure and HLA in healthy donors. General observations from the study: As was reported, the classifier diagnosed cytomegalovirus status with high specificity and sensitivity.

Germline CDR1 and CDR2: SQVTM and ANQGSEA. This CDR3 comprises 14 residues. Trimming cost V 4 bases and J 2 bases, with 11 bases left between them. PCR was performed using 60 Vbeta and 13 Jbeta primers. Clones were sequenced by immunoSEQ multiplex PCR, and TCRdb holds only the in-frame ones, with some missing. The sample includes roughly 200,000 clones, about 77% of them seen just once. A note on this clone: Its antigen is currently unknown.

The receptor comes from a female donor in good health and CMV-seronegative. V gene TRBV29-1 combines with J gene TRBJ2-2; D unresolved. The specimen was PBMCs. CDR3 loop: CSVGSQANTGELFF. For the CDR3, the DNA is TGCAGCGTTGGTTCGCAGGCCAACACCGGGGAGCTGTTTTTT.